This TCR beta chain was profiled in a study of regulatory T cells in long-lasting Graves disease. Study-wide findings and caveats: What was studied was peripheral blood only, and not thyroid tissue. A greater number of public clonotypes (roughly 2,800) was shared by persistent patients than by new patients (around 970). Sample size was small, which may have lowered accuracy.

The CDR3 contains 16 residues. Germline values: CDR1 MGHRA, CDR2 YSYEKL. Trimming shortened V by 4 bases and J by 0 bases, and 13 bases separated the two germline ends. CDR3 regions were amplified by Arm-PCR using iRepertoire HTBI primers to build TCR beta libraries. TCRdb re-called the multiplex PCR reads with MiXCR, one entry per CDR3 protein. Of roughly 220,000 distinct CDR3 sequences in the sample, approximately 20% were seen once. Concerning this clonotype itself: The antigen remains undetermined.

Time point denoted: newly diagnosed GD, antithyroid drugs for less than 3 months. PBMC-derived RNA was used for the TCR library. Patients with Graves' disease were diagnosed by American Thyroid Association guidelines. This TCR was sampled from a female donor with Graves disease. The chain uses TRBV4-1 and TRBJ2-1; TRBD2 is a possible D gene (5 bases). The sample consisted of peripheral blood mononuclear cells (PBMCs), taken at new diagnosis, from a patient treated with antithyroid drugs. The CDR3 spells CASSRGLAPSYNEQFF. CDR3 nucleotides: TGCGCCAGCAGCCGAGGACTGGCCCCCTCCTACAATGAGCAGTTCTTC.